Below, 22 T cell receptor beta chains from the same sample are listed, as sequenced in a study of TIL therapy for anti-PD-1-resistant metastatic lung cancer. As to time point: pre-treatment sample, taken before nivolumab and TIL therapy. The immunoSEQ assay was v3. Produced via immunoSEQ multiplex PCR; TCRdb's table is partial and in-frame only. The table includes about 21,000 clones, about three quarters detected once. The material sequenced was blood, taken at baseline. These receptors were taken from a person aged 25-85 years with non-small cell lung cancer.

In this sample, this clone turned up a few times. V usage is TRBV2 and J usage is TRBJ1-5; D call uncertain. The germline V gene encodes CDR1 SNHLY and CDR2 FYNNEI. CDR3 length: 15 amino acids. The V gene lost 0 bases and the J gene lost 0 bases, with 6 bases spanning the gap. CDR3 region: CASSEAGDSNQPQHF. CDR3 bases: TGTGCCAGCAGTGAAGCAGGAGATAGCAATCAGCCCCAGCATTTT.

The genes are TRBV11-2 and TRBJ2-7; the D gene is possibly TRBD2 (5 bases). Germline CDR1 is SGHAT and CDR2 is FQNNGV. V was cut by 4 bases and J by 3 bases, with 16 bases left in between. The CDR3 extends over 15 amino acids. The CDR3 DNA follows: TGTGCCAGCAGCTCGTTGGGAGTACCAAGCTACGAGCAGTACTTC. Protein: CASSSLGVPSYEQYF. Combining the CDR3 with reference TRBV11-2 and TRBJ2-7 gives the whole variable domain EAGVAQSPRYKIIEKRQSVAFWCNPISGHATLYWYQQILGQGPKLLIQFQNNGVVDDSQLPKDRFSAERLKGVDSTLKIQPAKLEDSAVYLCASSSLGVPSYEQYFGPGTRLTVT.

The CDR3 DNA is TGTGCCAGCAGTGGGACCGGGACAGACCAGCCCCAGCATTTT. It specifies CASSGTGTDQPQHF. The chain combines TRBV2 with TRBJ1-5, with 7 positions matching TRBD1. V was pared by 4 bases and J by 7 bases, with 7 bases of the junction left unmatched. CDR3 length: 14 residues. Germline V gives CDR1 SNHLY, CDR2 FYNNEI.

There are a few counts of this clone. The chain uses TRBV6-5 and TRBJ1-2; a possible D gene is TRBD1 (5 bases). The CDR3 has 15 residues. With 4 bases removed from V and 4 bases from J, the gap between germline ends came to 16 bases. Looked up from germline, CDR1 is MNHEY and CDR2 is SVGAGI. CDR3 loop: CASSSEGRVGYGYTF. The CDR3 DNA follows: TGTGCCAGCAGTTCGGAGGGGCGAGTGGGCTATGGCTACACCTTC.

The chain uses TRBV30 and TRBJ2-7; D is unresolved. CDR1 GTSNPN and CDR2 SVGIG come from the germline V gene (reference sequence). V lost 6 bases to trimming and J lost 2 bases, with 8 bases between them. CDR3 length: 11 amino acids. CDR3 sequence: CACQVAYEQYF. The DNA for the CDR3 is TGTGCCTGCCAGGTCGCCTACGAGCAGTACTTC.

The chain joins TRBV7-2 to TRBJ2-5; D is uncertain. The V end lost 5 bases, the J end lost 5 bases, and 18 bases lay between the germline ends. CDR1 is SGHTA, CDR2 FQGNSA, per germline. The CDR3 has 15 residues. The CDR3 DNA reads TGTGCCAGCAGCCTGGGGTATTCGGGTTACGAGACCCAGTACTTC. This codes for CASSLGYSGYETQYF. The variable domain in full, with the rest retrieved from reference TRBV7-2 and TRBJ2-5, is GAGVSQSPSNKVTEKGKDVELRCDPISGHTALYWYRQSLGQGLEFLIYFQGNSAPDKSGLPSDRFSAERTGGSVSTLTIQRTQQEDSAVYLCASSLGYSGYETQYFGPGTRLLVL.

The chain has TRBV9 and TRBJ1-1, with D possibly TRBD1 on 5 matching bases. CDR1 and CDR2 (germline): SGDLS, YYNGEE. Trimming took 7 bases from V and 3 from J, leaving 13 bases between them. The CDR3 extends over 13 amino acids. The CDR3 sequence is CASGRGWDTEAFF. The CDR3 coding sequence is TGTGCCAGCGGAAGGGGCTGGGACACTGAAGCTTTCTTT.

The table lists this clone with a few counts. The chain recombines TRBV5-1 with TRBJ2-7, with TRBD1 matching over 11 bases. Germline values: CDR1 SGHRS, CDR2 YFSETQ. V was pared by 2 bases and J by 3 bases, with 4 bases of the junction left unmatched. The CDR3 totals 15 residues. CDR3 sequence (DNA): TGCGCCAGCAGCTTCGTCGGGACAGGGGGCTACGAGCAGTACTTC. It specifies CASSFVGTGGYEQYF.

This chain joins TRBV5-1 and TRBJ1-2; D is possibly TRBD1 (6 bases). CDR3 length equals 13 residues. Germline loops: CDR1 SGHRS, CDR2 YFSETQ. Trimming cost V 4 bases and J 3 bases, with 10 bases left between them. The CDR3 coding sequence is TGCGCCAGCAGCCCCTCAGGGGACTATGGCTACACCTTC. Encoded protein: CASSPSGDYGYTF.

The V gene is TRBV6-2 or TRBV6-3, the J gene TRBJ2-5, with TRBD2 identical over 16 bases. The CDR3 spans 18 residues. Trimming at V came to 6 bases and at J to 5 bases, leaving 12 bases not matched to a gene. Germline CDR1 MNHEY, CDR2 SVGEGT. CDR3 loop: CASSSGTSGGVTGETQYF. The CDR3 DNA reads as TGTGCCAGCAGCTCCGGGACTAGCGGGGGGGTCACGGGGGAGACCCAGTACTTC.

This clone was seen a handful of times. CDR3: CASSSGASTDTQYF. Written as DNA, the CDR3 is TGTGCCAGTAGTAGCGGGGCTAGCACAGATACGCAGTATTTT. This rearrangement joins TRBV19 to TRBJ2-3; a possible D gene is TRBD2 (6 bases). Deletions cut 4 bases from V and 0 bases from J, with 8 bases between. The germline V gene encodes CDR1 LNHDA and CDR2 SQIVND (reference sequence). The CDR3 is 14 amino acids.

This clone was picked up a small number of times. The chain is built from TRBV7-2 and TRBJ2-1, with 8 bases fitting TRBD2. Germline V gene sequence: CDR1 SGHTA, CDR2 FQGNSA. V trimming: 2 bases; J trimming: 9 bases; junction bases outside the gene matches: 9. The CDR3 has 15 residues. The CDR3 region has the DNA TGTGCCAGCAGCTTAAGGTCGGGGGGGCCGAGTGAGCAGTTCTTC. It codes for CASSLRSGGPSEQFF.

The chain uses TRBV5-6 and TRBJ1-6; TRBD1 aligns across 7 bases. Trimming at V came to 6 bases and at J to 1 base, leaving 1 base not matched to a gene. Germline V gene sequence: CDR1 SGHDT, CDR2 YYEEEE. The CDR3 covers 14 residues. The chain's CDR3 is CASTQGSYNSPLHF. In DNA, the CDR3 is TGTGCCAGCACACAGGGGTCCTATAATTCACCCCTCCACTTT.

This rearrangement joins TRBV6-6 to TRBJ2-7; a weak D match, TRBD2 (5 bases). V shed 6 bases and J shed 4 bases, with 10 bases lying between them. This CDR3 spans 12 amino acids. The germline gives CDR1 MNHNY, CDR2 SVGAGI (reference sequence). CDR3 DNA: TGTGCCAGCAGGAAGGACTTGTACGAGCAGTACTTC. This sequence encodes CASRKDLYEQYF.

The gene calls are TRBV7-2 and TRBJ1-1; no definite D call. With 6 bases removed from V and 2 bases from J, the gap between germline ends came to 10 bases. The CDR3 loop spans 13 amino acids. Germline V gene sequence: CDR1 SGHTA, CDR2 FQGNSA. CDR3 bases: TGTGCCAGCAGTTCCTGGGGTAACACTGAAGCTTTCTTT. Translating it yields CASSSWGNTEAFF.

The chain carries TRBV9 and TRBJ1-1, with 7 nucleotides matching TRBD1. V lost 4 bases and J lost 5; bases outside the gene matches: 8. The CDR3 covers 14 residues. Germline lookup yields CDR1 SGDLS and CDR2 YYNGEE. The CDR3 coding sequence is TGTGCCAGCAGCTCAGACAGGGTAGGTACTGAAGCTTTCTTT. The encoded protein is CASSSDRVGTEAFF. The full variable domain, completed using reference TRBV9 and TRBJ1-1, is DSGVTQTPKHLITATGQRVTLRCSPRSGDLSVYWYQQSLDQGLQFLIQYYNGEERAKGNILERFSAQQFPDLHSELNLSSLELGDSALYFCASSSDRVGTEAFFGQGTRLTVV.

The gene calls are TRBV25-1 and TRBJ1-2, with D unclear. The CDR3 is made up of 13 amino acids. V was pared by 1 base and J by 6 bases, with 9 bases between. Germline CDR1 MGHDK, CDR2 SYGVNS. The chain's CDR3 is CASSESSTNGYTF. The CDR3 DNA reads TGTGCCAGCAGTGAATCATCCACCAATGGCTACACCTTC.

The J gene is TRBJ1-2, the V gene TRBV6-5; a possible D gene is TRBD1 (6 bases). The CDR3 loop spans 15 amino acids. From germline, CDR1 is MNHEY and CDR2 SVGAGI. V shed 0 bases and J shed 4 bases, with 12 bases lying between them. CDR3 region: CASSYSLGTRYGYTF. CDR3 nucleotide sequence: TGTGCCAGCAGTTACTCGCTTGGGACACGCTATGGCTACACCTTC.

This chain links TRBV6-5 with TRBJ1-1; the D gene is possibly TRBD1 (6 bases). Germline V gene data show CDR1 as MNHEY and CDR2 as SVGAGI. V was pared by 6 bases and J by 4 bases, with 12 bases between. The CDR3 is made up of 13 amino acids. For the CDR3, the DNA is TGTGCCAGCAGCCGCGACAGGAGCACTGAAGCTTTCTTT. The encoded protein is CASSRDRSTEAFF.

The chain carries TRBV6-2 or TRBV6-3 and TRBJ1-6; TRBD1 is a possible D gene (5 bases). The germline V gene has CDR1 MNHEY and CDR2 SVGEGT. The CDR3 contains 15 residues. The V end was cut by 2 bases, the J end by 9 bases, with 14 bases between. As DNA, the CDR3 is TGTGCCAGCAGTTACACGGAGGTGACAGCTTCACCCCTCCACTTT. This codes for CASSYTEVTASPLHF.

This clone has just a few counts. The chain has TRBV5-6 and TRBJ1-2; D unresolved. V lost 0 bases to trimming and J lost 3 bases, with 6 bases between them. This CDR3 comprises 13 residues. Germline V gene lookup returns CDR1 SGHDT and CDR2 YYEEEE. The CDR3 reads CASSLGGYYGYTF. CDR3 nucleotide sequence: TGTGCCAGCAGCTTGGGGGGTTACTATGGCTACACCTTC. The full variable domain, in which reference TRBV5-6 and TRBJ1-2 provide the parts outside the CDR3, is DAGVTQSPTHLIKTRGQQVTLRCSPKSGHDTVSWYQQALGQGPQFIFQYYEEEERQRGNFPDRFSGHQFPNYSSELNVNALLLGDSALYLCASSLGGYYGYTFGSGTRLTVV.

This chain connects TRBV5-1 to TRBJ2-1; unclear D gene. CDR1 SGHRS and CDR2 YFSETQ come from the germline V gene. The V end was cut by 2 bases, the J end by 0 bases, with 9 bases between. The CDR3 covers 15 residues. CDR3 coding DNA: TGCGCCAGCAGCTTTGCATCCCGCTCCTACAATGAGCAGTTCTTC. Translation gives CASSFASRSYNEQFF. Full variable domain (missing parts from reference TRBV5-1 and TRBJ2-1): KAGVTQTPRYLIKTRGQQVTLSCSPISGHRSVSWYQQTPGQGLQFLFEYFSETQRNKGNFPGRFSGRQFSNSRSEMNVSTLELGDSALYLCASSFASRSYNEQFFGPGTRLTVL.